Detailed here is one TCR beta chain. Its target is not known. A much more abundant neighbour one base away suggests this may be a read error. TCRdb analysed the reads with MiXCR anew, one entry per CDR3 protein. The table has roughly 90,000 distinct CDR3 sequences, about 29% seen once. This record belongs to a study of T cell repertoires in cytomegalovirus infection. Overall study: Recently identified HLA-C-restricted CMV epitopes were used, and well-studied HLA-B-restricted CMV epitopes were used as well. Indications of both CMV infection and matching HLA type were provided by public TCR beta signatures.

Germline CDR1 reads MNHEY; CDR2 reads SVGAGI. The CDR3 covers 14 residues. Study results and caveats: Dominant in the ex vivo response were TCR beta clonotypes restricted by HLA-C and specific for CMV. Cumulative frequency of public TCR beta families picked out carriers of CMV plus the relevant HLA.

This chain connects TRBV6-5 to TRBJ2-3, with D unclear. The sequence was collected from a human donor in good health (CMV status not recorded). Some clones in this sample may be carry-over from other donors' samples. The sample consisted of CD8+ T cells from cultured PBMCs, taken from culture after CMV antigen stimulation. The CDR3 DNA reads as TGTGCCAGCAGTTACTCGAGTGTTAAAGATATGCAGTATTTT. Residues: CASSYSSVKDMQYF.